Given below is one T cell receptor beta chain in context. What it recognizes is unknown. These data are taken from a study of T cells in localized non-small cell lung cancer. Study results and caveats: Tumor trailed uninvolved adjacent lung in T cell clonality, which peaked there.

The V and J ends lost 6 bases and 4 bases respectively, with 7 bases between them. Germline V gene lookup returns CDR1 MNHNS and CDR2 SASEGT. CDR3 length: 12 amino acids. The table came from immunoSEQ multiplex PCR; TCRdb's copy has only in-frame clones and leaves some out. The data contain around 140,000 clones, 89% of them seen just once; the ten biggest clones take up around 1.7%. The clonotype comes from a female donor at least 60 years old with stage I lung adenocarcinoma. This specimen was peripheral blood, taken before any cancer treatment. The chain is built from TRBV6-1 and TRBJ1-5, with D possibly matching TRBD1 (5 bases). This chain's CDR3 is CASRGENQPQHF. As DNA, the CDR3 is TGTGCCAGCAGGGGGGAGAATCAGCCCCAGCATTTT.